Listed below are T cell receptor beta chains from one sample, sequenced in a study of shared clonotypes between healthy human individuals. Produced via immunoSEQ multiplex PCR; TCRdb's table is partial and in-frame only. The sample has more than 2 million clones, approximately 96% seen once. What was sequenced was naive CD4+ T cells sorted from blood. All receptors derive from a man aged 18 to 30 in good health. CDR3s leave out the opening cysteine and the closing phenylalanine or tryptophan. Each record gives: V gene, D gene, CDR3 protein. D genes are given only for firm matches.

v_gene: TRBV5-5; d_gene: TRBD2; CDR3aa: ASSLVLAGGPSEQF
v_gene: TRBV2; d_gene: -; CDR3aa: ASSGDSLGEQY
v_gene: TRBV5-1; d_gene: TRBD2; CDR3aa: ASSLGVGTKAYNEQF
v_gene: TRBV18; d_gene: -; CDR3aa: ASSPITGSTDTQY
v_gene: TRBV7-2; d_gene: TRBD2; CDR3aa: ASSSRTGGVSYNEQF
v_gene: TRBV11-2; d_gene: -; CDR3aa: ASSLVPGGETQY
v_gene: TRBV19; d_gene: -; CDR3aa: ASSISGLFNQPQH
v_gene: TRBV6-5; d_gene: -; CDR3aa: ASSTHSGSGYT
v_gene: TRBV5-4; d_gene: TRBD1; CDR3aa: ASSPDRGPYNEQF
v_gene: TRBV14; d_gene: -; CDR3aa: ASSRAGAQYEQY
v_gene: TRBV4-1; d_gene: TRBD1; CDR3aa: ASSHDPGQGLNQPQH
v_gene: TRBV6-5; d_gene: TRBD1; CDR3aa: ASSGGTANTEAF
v_gene: TRBV7-2; d_gene: -; CDR3aa: ASSLDSWFGGYT
v_gene: TRBV14; d_gene: TRBD1; CDR3aa: ASSHGQGLAEAF
v_gene: TRBV2; d_gene: -; CDR3aa: ASTNLGGPQH
v_gene: TRBV9; d_gene: -; CDR3aa: ASSGGTPYNSPLH
v_gene: TRBV30; d_gene: TRBD1; CDR3aa: AWTSQGGSNQPQH
v_gene: TRBV11-2; d_gene: -; CDR3aa: ASSLSDGASNEQF
v_gene: TRBV12-5; d_gene: -; CDR3aa: ASGLSSGYT
v_gene: TRBV29-1; d_gene: -; CDR3aa: SVRRSKGDTQY
v_gene: TRBV27; d_gene: TRBD1; CDR3aa: ASSAGQGYGNTIY
v_gene: TRBV5-6; d_gene: -; CDR3aa: ASSLSGVQPQH
v_gene: TRBV2; d_gene: -; CDR3aa: ASSVMDSFTDTQY
v_gene: TRBV7-9; d_gene: -; CDR3aa: ASSSEGGTNYGYT
v_gene: TRBV10-3; d_gene: -; CDR3aa: AASGSDSYEQY
v_gene: TRBV6-5; d_gene: TRBD2; CDR3aa: ASSSGSKIAEQF
v_gene: TRBV4-3; d_gene: TRBD1; CDR3aa: ASSQEGGYNTYEQY
v_gene: TRBV7-3; d_gene: TRBD1; CDR3aa: ASSLQTGTDTQY
v_gene: TRBV5-1; d_gene: -; CDR3aa: ASSLGPLEETQY
v_gene: TRBV5-1; d_gene: -; CDR3aa: ASSLAGGPGEKLF
v_gene: TRBV2; d_gene: TRBD1; CDR3aa: ASSRQGGETQY
v_gene: TRBV29-1; d_gene: TRBD2; CDR3aa: SVGTSAPPTQY
v_gene: TRBV5-1; d_gene: -; CDR3aa: ASSLEGYSRAF
v_gene: TRBV5-8; d_gene: -; CDR3aa: ASSFWGPVTGELF
v_gene: TRBV14; d_gene: -; CDR3aa: ASSQSPTNYGYT
v_gene: TRBV2; d_gene: -; CDR3aa: ASSAWRDSAEAF